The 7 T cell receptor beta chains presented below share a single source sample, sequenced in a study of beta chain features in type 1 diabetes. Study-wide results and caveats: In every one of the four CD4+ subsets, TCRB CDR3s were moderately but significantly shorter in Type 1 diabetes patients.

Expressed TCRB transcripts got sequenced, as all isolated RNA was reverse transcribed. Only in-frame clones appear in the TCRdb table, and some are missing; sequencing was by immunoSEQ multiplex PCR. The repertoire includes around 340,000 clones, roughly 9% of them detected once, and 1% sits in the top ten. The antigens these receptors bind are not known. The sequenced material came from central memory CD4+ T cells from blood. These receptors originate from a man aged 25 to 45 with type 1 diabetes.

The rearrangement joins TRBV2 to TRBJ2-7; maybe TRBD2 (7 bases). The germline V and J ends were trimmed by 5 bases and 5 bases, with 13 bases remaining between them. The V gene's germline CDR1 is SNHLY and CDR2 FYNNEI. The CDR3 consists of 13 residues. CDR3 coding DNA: TGTGCCAGCAGTCCAGTCGGGGGGCACGAGCAGTACTTC. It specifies CASSPVGGHEQYF.

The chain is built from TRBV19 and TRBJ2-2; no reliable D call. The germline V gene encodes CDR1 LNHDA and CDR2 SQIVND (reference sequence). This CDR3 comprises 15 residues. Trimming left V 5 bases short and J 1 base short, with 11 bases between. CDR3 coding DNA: TGTGCCAGTAGTGTAAAAAGCTTGAACACCGGGGAGCTGTTTTTT. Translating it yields CASSVKSLNTGELFF.

The CDR3 region is CSASRGNEQYF. CDR3 in DNA: TGCAGCGCCTCCCGGGGGAACGAGCAGTACTTC. The gene calls are TRBV29-1 and TRBJ2-7; possible D gene TRBD2, 6 bases. The germline V and J ends were trimmed by 7 bases and 5 bases, with 12 bases remaining between them. CDR1 and CDR2 from the germline V gene are SQVTM and ANQGSEA. The CDR3 runs to 11 residues.

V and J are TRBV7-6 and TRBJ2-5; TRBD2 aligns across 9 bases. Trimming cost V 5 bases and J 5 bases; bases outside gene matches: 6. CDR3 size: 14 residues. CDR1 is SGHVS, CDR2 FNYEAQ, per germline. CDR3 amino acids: CASSPGGGAETQYF. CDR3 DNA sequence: TGTGCCAGCAGCCCGGGCGGGGGGGCCGAGACCCAGTACTTC.

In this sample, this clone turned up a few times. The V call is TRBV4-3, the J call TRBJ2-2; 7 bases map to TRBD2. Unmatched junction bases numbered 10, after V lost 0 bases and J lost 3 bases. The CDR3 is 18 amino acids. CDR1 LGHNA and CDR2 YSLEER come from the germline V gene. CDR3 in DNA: TGCGCCAGCAGCCAAGATCTCGCGGGGAGGGTAGACACCGGGGAGCTGTTTTTT. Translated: CASSQDLAGRVDTGELFF.

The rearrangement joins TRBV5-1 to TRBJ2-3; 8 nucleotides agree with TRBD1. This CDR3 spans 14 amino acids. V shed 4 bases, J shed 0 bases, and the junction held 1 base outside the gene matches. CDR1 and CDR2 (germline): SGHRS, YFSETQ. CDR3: CASSGQGSTDTQYF. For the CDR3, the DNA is TGCGCCAGCAGCGGACAGGGAAGCACAGATACGCAGTATTTT.

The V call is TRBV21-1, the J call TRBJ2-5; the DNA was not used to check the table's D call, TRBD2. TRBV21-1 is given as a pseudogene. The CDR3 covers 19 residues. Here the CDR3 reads CASNKSGGGPAKFQETQYF. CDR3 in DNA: TGTGCCAGCAACAAATCTGGCGGGGGGCCAGCTAAGTTCCAAGAGACCCAGTACTTC.